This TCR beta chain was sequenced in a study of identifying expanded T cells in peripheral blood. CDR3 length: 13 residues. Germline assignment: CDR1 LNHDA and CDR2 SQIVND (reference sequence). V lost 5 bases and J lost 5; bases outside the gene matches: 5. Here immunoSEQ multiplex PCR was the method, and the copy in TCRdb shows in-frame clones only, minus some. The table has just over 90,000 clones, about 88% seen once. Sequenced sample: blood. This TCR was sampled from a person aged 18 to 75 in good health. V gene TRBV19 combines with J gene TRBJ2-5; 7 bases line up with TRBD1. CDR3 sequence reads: CASSYRGEETQYF. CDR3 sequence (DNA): TGTGCCAGTAGTTACAGGGGAGAGGAGACCCAGTACTTC. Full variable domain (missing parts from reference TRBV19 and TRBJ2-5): DGGITQSPKYLFRKEGQNVTLSCEQNLNHDAMYWYRQDPGQGLRLIYYSQIVNDFQKGDIAEGYSVSREKKESFPLTVTSAQKNPTAFYLCASSYRGEETQYFGPGTRLLVL.